This is a list of T cell receptor beta chains from one sample in a study of T cells in lung cancer brain metastases. Using immunoSEQ multiplex PCR, the repertoire was profiled, and TCRdb retains in-frame clones only, with some absent. Seen here are approximately 1,200 clones, about nine tenths observed once, and the top ten hold roughly 3.6%. Sequenced input: tumor tissue from a brain metastasis. The source of these receptors is a man aged 65 to 79 with non-small cell lung cancer that had spread to the brain. The CDR3 runs from the conserved cysteine through the conserved F or W. The order of the fields is J gene, V gene, CDR3 protein.

TRBJ2-7	TRBV6-5	CASSYSDSYEQYF
TRBJ2-7	TRBV18	CASSQGTGVYEQYF
TRBJ2-5	TRBV28	CASSLSPGGAGTQYF
TRBJ1-6	TRBV5-6	CASSFMGLPYNSPLHF
TRBJ2-2	TRBV28	CASRRQNTGELFF
TRBJ2-2	TRBV4-2	CASSQGESSGRLNTGELFF
TRBJ1-2	TRBV30	CARGGDYGYTF
TRBJ1-1	TRBV29-1	CSVGPDRGHTEAFF
TRBJ2-7	TRBV7-9	CASLPSGTGFYEQYF
TRBJ1-6	TRBV6-1	CASSGQAEIGSSPLHF
TRBJ2-2	TRBV6-4	CASSDGGGVTGELFF
TRBJ1-1	TRBV5-1	CASSSGQGTEAFF
TRBJ2-5	TRBV2	CASSDSGGPKETQYF
TRBJ1-6	TRBV2	CASSWTGENSPLHF
TRBJ1-2	TRBV6-6	CASSYGSYGYTF
TRBJ2-1	TRBV2	CASSDDEQFF
TRBJ1-5	TRBV11-2	CASSLGGRPQHF
TRBJ2-5	TRBV19	CASSIGRGQETQYF
TRBJ1-1	TRBV4-1	CASSQGENPNTEAFF
TRBJ2-2	TRBV29-1	CSVRVPGDTGELFF
TRBJ1-5	TRBV27	CASSPTALPNQPQHF
TRBJ2-7	TRBV19	CASSQQRTPPQYF
TRBJ1-1	TRBV30	CAWTKGGRGTEAFF
TRBJ2-7	TRBV11-2	CATYGQGAYEQYF
TRBJ2-7	TRBV2	CASQTSGDYEQYF
TRBJ1-1	TRBV18	CATITSGGGGTEAFF
TRBJ1-4	TRBV18	CASSSQDAAAGEKLFF
TRBJ2-7	TRBV6-6	CASSYDPGQGKKEQYF
TRBJ1-6	TRBV19	CASSMGGGSPLHF
TRBJ2-5	TRBV5-1	CASSRTSEEYQETQYF
TRBJ2-7	TRBV6-1	CASSKWAGEGYEQYF
TRBJ2-7	TRBV6-5	CASRKFRDSSYEQYF
TRBJ1-1	TRBV6-6	CASSLGGYGETEAFF
TRBJ2-5	TRBV19	CASTLAGLAGVETQYF
TRBJ1-1	TRBV18	CASSPPSLNTEAFF
TRBJ1-5	TRBV10-3	CATFTGGLGEPQHF